This TCR beta chain was recovered during a study of shared clonotypes between healthy human individuals (dated by TCRdb to 2018 to 2020). At the level of the whole study: Three men and a couple of women, aged 18 to 49 years, made up the cohort. Per donor, three plates each were used for CD4 naive and CD4 memory, two for CD8 naive, and one for CD8 memory. The study deeply sequenced blood TCR repertoires of about five healthy adults to estimate repertoire size and the extent of clonotype sharing between individuals. Libraries were prepared and TCR repertoires were sequenced by different laboratories using diverse techniques, in order to increase sequencing depth and limit assay-specific biases. Between about 0.94 and 8.9 billion PBMCs per donor were obtained by leukapheresis. Results and caveats for the whole study, not just this receptor: Pairwise subsampling led to the expectation that sequencing depth would affect the degree of clonotype sharing among donors. Larger estimated clonotype richness was generally found for naive subsets than for memory subsets. Even with the large sequencing depth, rarefaction of the sorted-subset datasets indicated that sequencing was incomplete. Roughly 5.2% of naive CD4, roughly 3.5% of naive CD8, roughly 2.4% of memory CD4, and 0.35% to 0.4% of memory CD8 clonotypes were shared across several donors. Only blood was sampled, and tissue TCR repertoires likely differ from those in blood. The genetic and exposure-history diversity represented was limited by the small number of donors. Compared with non-shared clonotypes, clonotypes shared by all four sorted-subset donors had higher generation probabilities.

The CDR3 runs 14 amino acids, cysteine and phenylalanine included. The entry retains the CDR3 DNA only, 42 bases that are in frame from base 1. Deletion took 3 bases off V and 3 bases off J, with a span of 10 bases between the germline ends. TCR CDR3 regions were amplified from genomic DNA by multiplex PCR using the deep immunoSEQ assay. For each cell subset, the extracted genomic DNA was distributed evenly across all wells of several immunoSEQ 96-well plates, and each plate served as one replicate. For sorted subsets, about 0.2 ug genomic DNA, equal to some 30,000 T cell genomes, was loaded into each replicate PCR. The purified libraries were quantified using a Qubit 3.0 fluorometer, sized with a Bioanalyzer 2100, and then quantified again using the KAPA Library Quantification kit. Every immunoSEQ 96-well plate was sequenced on a separate single-read 150-cycle Illumina NextSeq 550 flow cell. The authors processed their data as follows. Because the immunoSEQ output held only junctional sequences and lacked quality scores, the filtering could not match the filtering applied to full-length reads. To assign V/J genes and CDR3, sequences were annotated against IMGT germline references using PyIR, a Python wrapper for IgBLAST v1.9. Any read was removed if the V/J assignment was weak (E-value above 1e-6), the CDR3 was missing, or the read contained stop codons, out-of-frame junctions, or ambiguous translated residues. V3J clonotypes were defined as sequences sharing an identical inferred V gene, J gene, and CDR3 amino acid sequence. Percentage overlap between repertoires was computed as shared unique clonotypes divided by the size of the smaller repertoire. RTK rarefaction, the Chao1 estimator, and Recon v2.1 estimates of unobserved clonotypes were used to assess repertoire richness. Generation probabilities were computed with OLGA for all TCRbeta clonotypes obtained by the gDNA method from four donors. The immuneACCESS repertoire file appears here via TCRdb, limited to in-frame rearrangements. These files lack a portion of the clones; in checked studies, under half of the deficit traces to unresolved V genes, and the cause of the others is not known. Clone size and the V and J calls come from that table; the DNA yielded D and trimming. The sample has approximately 940,000 clones on record, around three quarters of them singletons. Together, the top ten hold 1.5% of the sample.

Healthy HIV-negative adults with no recently reported acute infections or vaccinations were included as donors. Only Caucasian adults living in Nashville, Tennessee, USA were represented among the donors. CD4+ T cells were enriched by magnetic negative selection, after which naive cells were positively selected on CD45RA and the negative fraction was taken as the memory subset. After blood collection by leukapheresis, PBMCs were isolated using Ficoll-Histopaque density gradient centrifugation and then cryopreserved in the vapor phase of liquid nitrogen. Purity and quantity of every magnetically sorted T cell population were checked by analytical flow cytometry. Genomic DNA was isolated from every sorted fraction and measured by UV absorbance on a Nanodrop 2000c. This clone was detected a few times. Its antigen target is currently unknown. Base-call qualities are not available, and no considerably larger clone is one nucleotide away.

The sequence came from a man younger than 35 in good health. Sequenced material: memory CD4+ T cells sorted from blood. In light of the paper, this sample's cell subset or site label describes: CD45RA-negative fraction. The chain was built from TRBV5-7 and TRBJ1-3; a weak D assignment points to TRBD1 (6 bases agree). TRBV5-7 is an open reading frame, and its role is uncertain. This receptor has the CDR3 CASSCWTVGNTIYF. The bases are TGTGCCAGCAGCTGCTGGACAGTTGGAAACACCATATATTTT.